These T cell receptor beta chains were read from a single sample in a study of shared clonotypes between healthy human individuals. The protocol was immunoSEQ multiplex PCR, while the TCRdb copy is restricted to in-frame clones and leaves out a portion. Of about 2.3 million clones in the sample, roughly 90% are singletons; the top ten hold approximately 0.4%. Sample: naive CD4+ T cells from PBMCs. These receptors came from a man aged 18 to 35 in good health. Some clones in this sample may be carry-over from other donors' samples. Both conserved end residues are part of each CDR3. A D gene is named only where the DNA matches it firmly. The size field is filled for only some rows; it gives once, few, many or a size class.

J gene	clone size	V gene	D gene	CDR3 protein	CDR3 DNA
TRBJ1-2	-	TRBV28	-	CASSLQVYGYTF	TGTGCCAGCAGTTTACAGGTCTATGGCTACACCTTC
TRBJ2-7	-	TRBV6-1	TRBD1	CASRSGTGGYEQYF	TGTGCCAGCAGATCCGGGACAGGGGGCTACGAGCAGTACTTC
TRBJ1-1	-	TRBV5-4	-	CASSLAETEAFF	TGTGCCAGCAGCTTGGCTGAAACTGAAGCTTTCTTT
TRBJ1-3	-	TRBV7-9	TRBD1	CASSLATGGHSGNTIYF	TGTGCCAGCAGCTTAGCGACAGGGGGCCACTCTGGAAACACCATATATTTT
TRBJ1-5	-	TRBV6-5	-	CASSYPPGEPQHF	TGTGCCAGCAGTTACCCACCTGGGGAGCCCCAGCATTTT
TRBJ1-2	once	TRBV28	-	CASSLPGGNYGYTF	TGTGCCAGCAGCCTCCCGGGGGGAAACTATGGCTACACCTTC
TRBJ2-3	-	TRBV5-6	TRBD1	CASSFDRVADTQYF	TGTGCCAGCAGCTTTGACAGGGTCGCAGATACGCAGTATTTT
TRBJ2-2	once	TRBV7-2	TRBD1	CASSIHDRGRNGELFF	TGTGCCAGCAGCATCCACGACAGGGGGAGGAACGGGGAGCTGTTTTTT
TRBJ2-1	-	TRBV2	TRBD2	CASSEAGGYNEQFF	TGTGCCAGCAGTGAAGCGGGAGGGTACAATGAGCAGTTCTTC
TRBJ2-1	many	TRBV10-3	TRBD2	CAISVSGLAAYNEQFF	TGTGCCATCAGTGTTTCGGGACTAGCGGCCTACAATGAGCAGTTCTTC
TRBJ2-3	once	TRBV6-4	-	CASSDYATTSTDTQYF	TGTGCCAGCAGTGACTACGCGACCACGAGCACAGATACGCAGTATTTT
TRBJ1-4	-	TRBV11-2	-	CASTYGGLNEKLFF	TGTGCCAGCACCTACGGGGGGCTCAATGAAAAACTGTTTTTT
TRBJ2-7	-	TRBV7-9	TRBD1	CASTFGTGVLWYF	TGTGCCAGCACCTTCGGGACAGGGGTGTTGTGGTACTTC
TRBJ2-5	-	TRBV7-3	-	CASSLGGGQETQYF	TGTGCCAGCAGCTTGGGTGGCGGTCAAGAGACCCAGTACTTC
TRBJ1-4	-	TRBV27	-	CASSGSAKGNEKLFF	TGTGCCAGCAGCGGGTCAGCAAAGGGTAATGAAAAACTGTTTTTT
TRBJ2-5	-	TRBV29-1	-	CSVSKTAQGTQYF	TGCAGCGTCTCTAAGACAGCACAAGGGACCCAGTACTTC
TRBJ1-5	-	TRBV7-8	-	CASSPRDGPQPQHF	TGTGCCAGCAGCCCCCGGGACGGGCCACAGCCCCAGCATTTT
TRBJ2-3	-	TRBV6-5	-	CAARTAGTDTQYF	TGTGCCGCCAGGACAGCCGGCACAGATACGCAGTATTTT